Following are 22 T cell receptor beta chains from one sample sequenced in a study of shared clonotypes between healthy human individuals. TCRdb's copy holds only in-frame clones and misses some; the assay was immunoSEQ multiplex PCR. Of approximately 2.5 million clones in the sample, over 85% were seen once. The sequenced material came from naive CD4+ T cells sorted from blood. Described subset: CD45RA+ positively selected. Source of these receptors: a man aged 18 to 29 in good health.

V and J are TRBV18 and TRBJ2-5; D is undetermined. Germline V gives CDR1 KGHSH, CDR2 LQKENI. This CDR3 spans 13 amino acids. V was cut by 3 bases and J by 2 bases, with 7 bases left in between. CDR3 DNA sequence: TGTGCCAGCTCACCGGGGAAGCAAGAGACCCAGTACTTC. Translating gives CASSPGKQETQYF. Together with reference TRBV18 and TRBJ2-5, the CDR3 gives the full variable domain: NAGVMQNPRHLVRRRGQEARLRCSPMKGHSHVYWYRQLPEEGLKFMVYLQKENIIDESGMPKERFSAEFPKEGPSILRIQQVVRGDSAAYFCASSPGKQETQYFGPGTRLLVL.

The chain couples TRBV5-1 to TRBJ2-1, with D possibly TRBD2 on 5 matching bases. V dropped 0 bases and J dropped 8 bases, with 12 bases sitting between them. In germline, CDR1 is SGHRS, CDR2 YFSETQ. This CDR3 contains 14 residues. CDR3 in DNA: TGCGCCAGCAGCTTGGATGCGGCTAGCTATGAGCAGTTCTTC. It translates to CASSLDAASYEQFF.

The gene calls are TRBV27 and TRBJ2-7; 11 bases fit TRBD2. Germline V gene lookup returns CDR1 MNHEY and CDR2 SMNVEV (reference sequence). The CDR3 spans 17 residues. The V segment lost 3 bases and the J segment 1 base; nucleotides outside the gene matches: 8. The CDR3 sequence is CASSLASGRTDSYEQYF. The CDR3 DNA reads as TGTGCCAGCAGTTTGGCTAGCGGGAGGACCGATTCCTACGAGCAGTACTTC.

This chain uses TRBV5-4 with TRBJ2-3; 8 bases are a match to TRBD2. The CDR3 spans 15 residues. V lost 5 bases and J lost 0; bases outside the gene matches: 5. The V gene's germline CDR1 is SGHNT and CDR2 YYREEE (reference sequence). The CDR3 DNA sequence: TGTGCCAGCAGTCGGGGGGGGGTAAGCACAGATACGCAGTATTTT. It is translated as CASSRGGVSTDTQYF.

Points on this clone: Other DNA sequences in this sample translate to the same CDR3. V is TRBV6-5 and J is TRBJ1-5, with D maybe TRBD1 (6 bases). This CDR3 comprises 15 residues. The V gene lost 5 bases and the J gene lost 2 bases, with 13 bases spanning the gap. Looked up from germline, CDR1 is MNHEY and CDR2 is SVGAGI. The CDR3 coding sequence is TGTGCCAGCAGTAATGGGGGGGCGGGCAATCAGCCCCAGCATTTT. Translating it yields CASSNGGAGNQPQHF.

Note on this clone: Other DNA sequences within the sample encode an identical CDR3. The genes are TRBV7-2 and TRBJ2-3, with D possibly being TRBD2 (6 bases). This CDR3 region has 15 residues. Germline V gene lookup returns CDR1 SGHTA and CDR2 FQGNSA. V lost 4 bases and J lost 0, with 11 bases in between. In nucleotides, the CDR3 is TGTGCCAGCAGCTCGCGGGGATCTAGCACAGATACGCAGTATTTT. Its protein is CASSSRGSSTDTQYF.

Only one count was recorded for this clone. This same CDR3 is encoded by further DNA sequences in the sample. V and J are TRBV18 and TRBJ1-2; 7 nucleotides align to TRBD1. V lost 2 bases to trimming and J lost 2 bases; unmatched junction nucleotides: 2. This CDR3 has 14 amino acids. The germline gives CDR1 KGHSH, CDR2 LQKENI. The CDR3 DNA sequence: TGTGCCAGCTCACCAGACAGGGTGAACTATGGCTACACCTTC. Protein: CASSPDRVNYGYTF.

This sequence joins TRBV7-2 and TRBJ2-5, with TRBD2 matching 7 bases. CDR3 length: 16 residues. Per the germline V gene, CDR1 is SGHTA and CDR2 is FQGNSA. Germline trimming cut 5 bases from V and 4 bases from J; bases unmatched to any gene: 13. CDR3 protein: CASSRGRGGSRETQYF. DNA of the CDR3: TGTGCCAGCAGCCGAGGGAGGGGCGGGAGTCGAGAGACCCAGTACTTC.

The V call is TRBV6-1, the J call TRBJ1-5; tentatively, D is TRBD1 (5 bases). CDR1 is MNHNS and CDR2 is SASEGT in the germline V gene. V lost 5 bases, J lost 6 bases, and 11 bases lay in between. This CDR3 contains 13 residues. CDR3 amino acids: CASSRDFLQPQHF. CDR3 nucleotides: TGTGCCAGCAGTCGGGACTTTCTTCAGCCCCAGCATTTT.

The chain carries TRBV5-5 and TRBJ2-5, with 9 bases aligning to TRBD2. Per the germline V gene, CDR1 is SGHKS and CDR2 is YYEKEE (reference sequence). CDR3 size: 16 residues. The V gene end was trimmed by 0 bases and the J gene end by 5 bases; junction bases not matched to a gene: 8. The CDR3 reads CASSLALAGFVETQYF. The CDR3 region has the DNA TGTGCCAGCAGCTTGGCTCTAGCGGGATTTGTGGAGACCCAGTACTTC.

This clone appeared once. The chain joins TRBV29-1 to TRBJ2-7; D is unclear. CDR1 and CDR2 (germline): SQVTM, ANQGSEA. The CDR3 has 12 residues. V lost 4 bases and J 2 bases, leaving 9 bases between the germline ends. CDR3 coding DNA: TGCAGCGTTGGAGCCGTGCCCTACGAGCAGTACTTC. It codes for CSVGAVPYEQYF.

The chain couples TRBV6-6 to TRBJ2-2; D gene unclear. This CDR3 is built from 14 residues. V lost 4 bases and J lost 0, with 6 bases in between. Germline V gives CDR1 MNHNY, CDR2 SVGAGI (reference sequence). The CDR3 is CASSWASNTGELFF. Written as DNA, the CDR3 is TGTGCCAGCAGTTGGGCGTCGAACACCGGGGAGCTGTTTTTT.

The rearrangement joins TRBV6-6 to TRBJ2-7; TRBD2 aligns across 8 bases. Germline lookup yields CDR1 MNHNY and CDR2 SVGAGI (reference sequence). V shed 2 bases, J shed 3 bases, and the junction held 3 bases outside the gene matches. The CDR3 totals 14 residues. As DNA, the CDR3 is TGTGCCAGCAGTTACGAGCTAGCGGGCTACGAGCAGTACTTC. Residues: CASSYELAGYEQYF.

This chain uses TRBV6-1 with TRBJ2-4; 9 bases agree with TRBD2. There are 16 residues in the CDR3. V trimming: 3 bases; J trimming: 4 bases; junction bases outside the gene matches: 7. CDR1 is MNHNS, CDR2 SASEGT, per germline. As DNA, the CDR3 is TGTGCCAGCAGTGAGCTAGCGGGGTTGAAGAAAAACATTCAGTACTTC. It specifies CASSELAGLKKNIQYF.

The chain uses TRBV7-2 and TRBJ1-5; D is uncertain. Per germline, CDR1 SGHTA and CDR2 FQGNSA. The CDR3 is 14 amino acids. Between the trimmed V and J ends, which lost 1 base and 4 bases, there was a span of 8 bases. The CDR3 coding sequence is TGTGCCAGCAGCTTAGTTACAGTGAATCAGCCCCAGCATTTT. Protein: CASSLVTVNQPQHF.

This chain joins TRBV4-1 and TRBJ2-3; 8 bases line up with TRBD2. Germline assignment: CDR1 MGHRA and CDR2 YSYEKL. Trimming cost V 1 base and J 2 bases; bases outside gene matches: 11. The CDR3 is 18 residues long. The CDR3 loop reads CASSQGQASGLFTDTQYF. CDR3 nucleotides: TGCGCCAGCAGCCAAGGCCAGGCTAGCGGGCTCTTCACAGATACGCAGTATTTT.

The genes are TRBV2 and TRBJ1-1, with TRBD1 matching 11 bases. The CDR3 covers 14 residues. The germline CDR1 and CDR2 sequences are SNHLY and FYNNEI. Trimming took 7 bases from V and 4 from J; bases not matched to a gene: 5. The CDR3 DNA reads TGTGCCAGCATTGGGGACAGGGGGTCCACTGAAGCTTTCTTT. Translated, it gives CASIGDRGSTEAFF.

The chain joins TRBV4-3 to TRBJ2-1; 7 nucleotides align to TRBD1. Germline values: CDR1 LGHNA, CDR2 YSLEER. The CDR3 totals 15 residues. Trimming cost V 6 bases and J 4 bases; bases outside gene matches: 9. CDR3: CASRLGQATYNEQFF. DNA for the CDR3: TGCGCCAGCAGGCTTGGACAGGCAACTTACAATGAGCAGTTCTTC.

V gene TRBV5-1 combines with J gene TRBJ2-6, with no clear D. Looked up from germline, CDR1 is SGHRS and CDR2 is YFSETQ. The CDR3 sequence is 14 residues long. Trimming pared 3 bases from V and 13 bases from J, leaving 17 bases between. CDR3 nucleotide sequence: TGCGCCAGCAGCTCAAAAAATACGGACGGGGTCCTGACTTTC. Translation gives CASSSKNTDGVLTF.

The genes are TRBV28 and TRBJ1-6; D is uncertain. In germline, CDR1 is MDHEN, CDR2 SYDVKM. The CDR3 has 13 amino acids. The ends were cut back, 3 bases at V and 5 bases at J, with 5 bases in the middle. CDR3 sequence reads: CASSLPNNSPLHF. The CDR3 DNA reads TGTGCCAGCAGTTTGCCAAATAATTCACCCCTCCACTTT.

This clone was seen a single time. The chain carries TRBV29-1 and TRBJ2-7; a possible D gene is TRBD2 (5 bases). The CDR3 length is 11 residues. CDR1 and CDR2 (germline): SQVTM, ANQGSEA. The V end was cut by 1 base, the J end by 7 bases, with 8 bases between. The CDR3 bases are TGCAGCGTTGAAGGGACGGGAGAGCAGTACTTC. This encodes CSVEGTGEQYF.

The CDR3 is CASSPDLGDTQYF. CDR3 bases: TGCGCCAGCAGCCCGGATCTAGGGGATACGCAGTATTTT. The chain employs TRBV5-1 and TRBJ2-3; no clear D. CDR3 length equals 13 residues. Per germline, CDR1 SGHRS and CDR2 YFSETQ. Trimming shortened V by 4 bases and J by 6 bases, and 12 bases separated the two germline ends.